Shown below are 10 T cell receptor beta chains from a single sample sequenced in a study of T cell changes during pregnancy in multiple sclerosis. The assay was immunoSEQ multiplex PCR, and TCRdb's table has in-frame clones only and misses some. The table has 25,000 to 35,000 clones, 75% to 90% seen once. The sequences come from CD4+ T cells from peripheral blood mononuclear cells, collected in the first trimester of pregnancy. The receptors derive from a female donor in good health, enrolled as a control in a pregnancy study.

This clone appeared once. The sample holds other DNA sequences that translate to the same CDR3. The gene calls are TRBV18 and TRBJ1-5, with a tentative D call TRBD1 (5 bases). This CDR3 has 14 amino acids. The V end lost 2 bases, the J end lost 2 bases, and 7 bases lay between the germline ends. The V gene's germline CDR1 is KGHSH and CDR2 LQKENI. This chain's CDR3 is CASSPGGGNQPQHF. The CDR3 DNA sequence: TGTGCCAGCTCACCAGGGGGGGGCAATCAGCCCCAGCATTTT.

The chain carries TRBV29-1 and TRBJ2-7, with 8 bases lining up with TRBD2. The germline gives CDR1 SQVTM, CDR2 ANQGSEA. The CDR3 has 12 residues. After removal of 4 bases from V and 6 bases from J, the junction contained 5 bases not matched to a gene. The DNA for the CDR3 is TGCAGCGTTGGGGGTAGCGGGGCCGAGCAGTACTTC. Its translation: CSVGGSGAEQYF.

V is TRBV19 and J is TRBJ1-5; D is unresolved. CDR1 LNHDA and CDR2 SQIVND come from the germline V gene (reference sequence). This CDR3 is built from 13 residues. Trimming removed 5 bases from V and 6 bases from J, with 11 bases in between. The CDR3 DNA sequence: TGTGCCAGTAGTGAGGGCAGGTCTCAGCCCCAGCATTTT. It encodes CASSEGRSQPQHF.

The V call is TRBV6-1, the J call TRBJ2-3; D is uncertain. With 7 bases removed from V and 4 bases from J, the gap between germline ends came to 12 bases. The germline V gene has CDR1 MNHNS and CDR2 SASEGT. The CDR3 length is 13 residues. For the CDR3, the DNA is TGTGCCAGCAATCATGGCCTGGCAGATACGCAGTATTTT. Translated, it gives CASNHGLADTQYF.

The rearrangement uses TRBV6-6 and TRBJ1-2; D is undetermined. The V gene's germline CDR1 is MNHNY and CDR2 SVGAGI (reference sequence). V dropped 2 bases and J dropped 5 bases, with 12 bases sitting between them. The CDR3 has 14 amino acids. The CDR3 coding sequence is TGTGCCAGCAGTTACGTAGGTGTCGGGTATGGCTACACCTTC. This translates into CASSYVGVGYGYTF.

The gene calls are TRBV6-4 and TRBJ2-1; tentative D call: TRBD1 (6 bases). Germline values: CDR1 MRHNA, CDR2 SNTAGT. The CDR3 consists of 16 residues. The V end lost 0 bases, the J end lost 1 base, and 10 bases lay between the germline ends. CDR3 amino acids: CASSDSGRGSYNEQFF. CDR3 coding DNA: TGTGCCAGCAGTGACTCCGGCAGGGGTTCCTACAATGAGCAGTTCTTC.

J is TRBJ1-1 and V is TRBV5-6; D is unresolved. The CDR3 extends over 13 amino acids. The V end was cut by 4 bases, the J end by 0 bases, with 7 bases between. CDR1 is SGHDT and CDR2 is YYEEEE in the germline V gene. CDR3 amino acids: CASSITVNTEAFF. As DNA, the CDR3 is TGTGCCAGCAGCATTACAGTGAACACTGAAGCTTTCTTT. The full variable domain, its missing parts supplied by reference TRBV5-6 and TRBJ1-1, is DAGVTQSPTHLIKTRGQQVTLRCSPKSGHDTVSWYQQALGQGPQFIFQYYEEEERQRGNFPDRFSGHQFPNYSSELNVNALLLGDSALYLCASSITVNTEAFFGQGTRLTVV.

This chain connects TRBV5-4 to TRBJ1-2; TRBD1 might be the D (6 bases). The CDR3 is 14 amino acids. V shed 3 bases and J shed 2 bases, with 11 bases lying between them. Germline V gives CDR1 SGHNT, CDR2 YYREEE (reference sequence). The DNA for the CDR3 is TGTGCCAGCAGCTCGGGACAAAAAAACTATGGCTACACCTTC. Protein sequence: CASSSGQKNYGYTF.

The CDR3 loop is CASSDPGQGSLGSPLHF. For the CDR3, the DNA is TGTGCCAGCAGTGACCCGGGACAGGGAAGCCTTGGTTCACCCCTCCACTTT. The chain joins TRBV25-1 to TRBJ1-6, with 9 positions matching TRBD1. Trimming removed 3 bases from V and 9 bases from J; junction bases left unmatched: 12. CDR1 and CDR2 from the germline V gene are MGHDK and SYGVNS. CDR3 length equals 17 residues.

The rearrangement links TRBV5-1 to TRBJ2-2, with D possibly matching TRBD2 (7 bases). In germline, CDR1 is SGHRS, CDR2 YFSETQ. V was trimmed by 4 bases and J by 7 bases, leaving 14 bases between them. The CDR3 consists of 14 residues. CDR3 protein: CASSPGLGGGELFF. For the CDR3, the DNA is TGCGCCAGCAGCCCCGGACTAGGGGGCGGGGAGCTGTTTTTT. Drawing the rest from reference TRBV5-1 and TRBJ2-2, the complete variable domain is KAGVTQTPRYLIKTRGQQVTLSCSPISGHRSVSWYQQTPGQGLQFLFEYFSETQRNKGNFPGRFSGRQFSNSRSEMNVSTLELGDSALYLCASSPGLGGGELFFGEGSRLTVL.